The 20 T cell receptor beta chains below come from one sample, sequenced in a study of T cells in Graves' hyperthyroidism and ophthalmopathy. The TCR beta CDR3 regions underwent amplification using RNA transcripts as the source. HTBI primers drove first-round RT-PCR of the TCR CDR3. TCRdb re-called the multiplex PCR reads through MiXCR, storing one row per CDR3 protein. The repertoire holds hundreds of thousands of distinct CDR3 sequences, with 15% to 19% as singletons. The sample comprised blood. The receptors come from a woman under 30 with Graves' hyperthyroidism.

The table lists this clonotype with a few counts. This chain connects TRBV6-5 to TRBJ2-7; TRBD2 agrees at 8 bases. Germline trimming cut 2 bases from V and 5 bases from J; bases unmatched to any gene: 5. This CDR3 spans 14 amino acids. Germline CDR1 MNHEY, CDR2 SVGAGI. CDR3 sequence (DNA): TGTGCCAGCAGTTACCACGGGGGGGGTAACGAGCAGTACTTC. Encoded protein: CASSYHGGGNEQYF.

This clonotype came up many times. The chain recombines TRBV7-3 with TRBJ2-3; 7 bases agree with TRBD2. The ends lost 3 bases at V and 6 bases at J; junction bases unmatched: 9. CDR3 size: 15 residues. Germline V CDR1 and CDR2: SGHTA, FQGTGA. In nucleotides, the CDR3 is TGTGCCAGCAGCTTGGTCGCGGACGGGGGGGATACGCAGTATTTT. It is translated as CASSLVADGGDTQYF.

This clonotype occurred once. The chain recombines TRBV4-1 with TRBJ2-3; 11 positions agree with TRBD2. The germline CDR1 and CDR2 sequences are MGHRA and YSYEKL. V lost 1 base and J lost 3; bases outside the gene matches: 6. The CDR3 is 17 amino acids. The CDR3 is CASSQGVAGGPTDTQYF. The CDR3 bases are TGCGCCAGCAGCCAAGGCGTAGCGGGGGGGCCAACAGATACGCAGTATTTT.

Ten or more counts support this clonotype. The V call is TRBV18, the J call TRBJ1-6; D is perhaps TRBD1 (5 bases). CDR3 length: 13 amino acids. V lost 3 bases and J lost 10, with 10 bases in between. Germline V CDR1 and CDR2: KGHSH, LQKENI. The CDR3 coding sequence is TGTGCCAGCTCACCGGGGGGTGAATCACCCCTCCACTTT. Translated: CASSPGGESPLHF.

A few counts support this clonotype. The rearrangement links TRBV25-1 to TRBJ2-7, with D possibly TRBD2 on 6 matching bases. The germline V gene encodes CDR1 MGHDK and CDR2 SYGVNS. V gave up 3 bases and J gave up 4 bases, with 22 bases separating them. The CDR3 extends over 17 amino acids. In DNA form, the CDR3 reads TGTGCCAGCAGTGACCCCGACGGAGGGACCCCTGGATACGAGCAGTACTTC. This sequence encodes CASSDPDGGTPGYEQYF.

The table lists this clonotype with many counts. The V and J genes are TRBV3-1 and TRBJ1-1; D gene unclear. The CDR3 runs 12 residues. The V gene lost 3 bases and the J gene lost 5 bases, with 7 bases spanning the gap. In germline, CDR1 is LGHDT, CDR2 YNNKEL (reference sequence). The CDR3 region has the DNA TGTGCCAGCAGCCAGGGGAGGACTGAAGCTTTCTTT. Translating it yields CASSQGRTEAFF.

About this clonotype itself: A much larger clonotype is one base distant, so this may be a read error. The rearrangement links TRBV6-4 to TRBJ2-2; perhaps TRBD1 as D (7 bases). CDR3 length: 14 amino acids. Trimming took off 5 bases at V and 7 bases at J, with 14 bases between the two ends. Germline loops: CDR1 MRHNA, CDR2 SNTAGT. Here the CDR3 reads CASSNYRGGGELFF. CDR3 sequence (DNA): TGTGCCAGCAGTAATTACAGGGGAGGCGGGGAGCTGTTTTTT.

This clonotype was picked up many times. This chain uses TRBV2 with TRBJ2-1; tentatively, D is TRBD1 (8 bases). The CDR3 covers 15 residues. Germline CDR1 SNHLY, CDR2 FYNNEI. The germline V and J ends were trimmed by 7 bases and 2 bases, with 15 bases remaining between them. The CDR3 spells CASNQQGGPYNEQFF. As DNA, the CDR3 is TGTGCCAGCAATCAACAGGGGGGGCCCTACAATGAGCAGTTCTTC.

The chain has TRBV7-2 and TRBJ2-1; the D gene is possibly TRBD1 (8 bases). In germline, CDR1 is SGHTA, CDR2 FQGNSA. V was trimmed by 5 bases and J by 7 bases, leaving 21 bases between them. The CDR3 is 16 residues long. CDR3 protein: CASSPGGQGRGNEQFF. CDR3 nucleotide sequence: TGTGCCAGCAGCCCGGGAGGACAGGGAAGGGGTAATGAGCAGTTCTTC.

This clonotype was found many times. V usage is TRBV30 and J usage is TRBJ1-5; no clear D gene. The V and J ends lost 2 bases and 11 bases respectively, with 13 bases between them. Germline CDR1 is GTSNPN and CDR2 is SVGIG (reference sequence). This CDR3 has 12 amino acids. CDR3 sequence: CAWSRGGPAQHF. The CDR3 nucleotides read TGTGCCTGGAGTAGAGGAGGACCGGCCCAGCATTTT.

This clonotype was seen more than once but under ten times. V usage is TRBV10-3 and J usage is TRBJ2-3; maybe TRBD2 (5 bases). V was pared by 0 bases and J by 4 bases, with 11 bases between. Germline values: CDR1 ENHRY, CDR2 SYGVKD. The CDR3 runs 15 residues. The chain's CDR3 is CAISESASRADTQYF. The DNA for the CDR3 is TGTGCCATCAGTGAGTCTGCTAGCCGGGCAGATACGCAGTATTTT.

CDR3 in DNA: TGTGCCAGCAGCGGGGGGACAGGGGTAGACATTCAGTACTTC. Its protein product is CASSGGTGVDIQYF. The chain has TRBV9 and TRBJ2-4; 10 bases map to TRBD1. This CDR3 is built from 14 residues. The J segment lost 8 bases and the V segment lost 3 bases, leaving 5 bases of the junction unmatched. CDR1 is SGDLS and CDR2 is YYNGEE in the germline V gene.

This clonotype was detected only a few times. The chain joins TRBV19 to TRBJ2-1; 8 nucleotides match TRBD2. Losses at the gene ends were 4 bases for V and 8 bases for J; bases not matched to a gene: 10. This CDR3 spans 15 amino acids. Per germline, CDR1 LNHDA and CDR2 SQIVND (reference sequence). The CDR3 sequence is CASSRSREGGDEQFF. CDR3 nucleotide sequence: TGTGCCAGTAGTAGATCCCGGGAGGGGGGGGATGAGCAGTTCTTC.

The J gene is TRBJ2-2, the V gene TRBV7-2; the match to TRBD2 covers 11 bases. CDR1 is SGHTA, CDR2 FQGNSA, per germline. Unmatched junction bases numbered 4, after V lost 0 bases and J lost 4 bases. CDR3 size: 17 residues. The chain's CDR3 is CASSLARLAGITGELFF. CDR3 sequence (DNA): TGTGCCAGCAGCTTAGCCAGACTAGCGGGGATCACCGGGGAGCTGTTTTTT.

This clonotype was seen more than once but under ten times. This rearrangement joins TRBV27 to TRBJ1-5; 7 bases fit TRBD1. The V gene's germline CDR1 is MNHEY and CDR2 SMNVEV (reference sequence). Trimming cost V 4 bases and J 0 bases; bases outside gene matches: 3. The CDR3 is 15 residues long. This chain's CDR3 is CASSYRGYSNQPQHF. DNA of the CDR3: TGTGCCAGCAGTTACAGGGGATATAGCAATCAGCCCCAGCATTTT.

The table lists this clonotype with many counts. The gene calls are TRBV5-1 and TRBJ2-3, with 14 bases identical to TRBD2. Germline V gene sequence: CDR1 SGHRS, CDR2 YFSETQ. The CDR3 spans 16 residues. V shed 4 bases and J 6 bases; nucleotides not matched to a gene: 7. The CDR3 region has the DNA TGCGCCAGCAGCGGGAGACTAGCGGGGGGGTCCGATACGCAGTATTTT. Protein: CASSGRLAGGSDTQYF.

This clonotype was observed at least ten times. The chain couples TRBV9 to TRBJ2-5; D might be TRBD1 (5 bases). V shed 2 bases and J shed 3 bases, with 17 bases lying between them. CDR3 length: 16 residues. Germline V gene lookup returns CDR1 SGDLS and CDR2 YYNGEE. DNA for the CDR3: TGTGCCAGCAGCGTTCGTCCGGCAGGGCGAGAAGAGACCCAGTACTTC. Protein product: CASSVRPAGREETQYF.

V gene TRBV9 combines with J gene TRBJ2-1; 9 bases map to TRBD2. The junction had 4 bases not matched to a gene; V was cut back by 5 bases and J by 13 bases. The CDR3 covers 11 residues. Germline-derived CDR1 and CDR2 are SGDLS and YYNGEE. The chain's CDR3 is CASSGGTSQFF. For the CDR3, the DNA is TGTGCCAGCAGTGGCGGGACTAGCCAGTTCTTC.

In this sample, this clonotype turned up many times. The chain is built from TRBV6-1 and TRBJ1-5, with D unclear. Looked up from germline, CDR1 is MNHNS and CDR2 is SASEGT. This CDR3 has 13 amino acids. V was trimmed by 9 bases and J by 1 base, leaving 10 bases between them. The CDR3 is CASGRQSNQPQHF. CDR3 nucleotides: TGTGCCAGTGGCCGACAAAGCAATCAGCCCCAGCATTTT.

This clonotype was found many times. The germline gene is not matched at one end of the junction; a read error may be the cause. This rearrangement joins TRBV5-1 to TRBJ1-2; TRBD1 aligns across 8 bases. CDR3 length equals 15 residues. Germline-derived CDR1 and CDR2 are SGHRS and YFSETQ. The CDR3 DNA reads TGTGCCAGCAGCCCCCGGACAGGGACGAACTATGGCTACACCTTC. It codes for CASSPRTGTNYGYTF.